The 17 T cell receptor beta chains listed next were all sequenced from one sample in a study of T cell responses to AZD1222 COVID-19 vaccine. Clones were sequenced by immunoSEQ multiplex PCR, and TCRdb holds only the in-frame ones, with some missing. The sample has tens of thousands of clones; 90% are singletons. Sequenced material: peripheral blood, taken 28 days after the second AZD1222 dose. Receptor source: an adult who received the AZD1222 COVID-19 vaccine.

This clone occurred once. The rearrangement uses TRBV25-1 and TRBJ1-1, with D unclear. Trimming cost V 3 bases and J 3 bases, with 11 bases left between them. The CDR3 is 14 residues long. In germline, CDR1 is MGHDK, CDR2 SYGVNS. The CDR3 DNA reads TGTGCCAGCAGTGATCCGGGTTACGACACTGAAGCTTTCTTT. Protein product: CASSDPGYDTEAFF.

This chain joins TRBV6-5 and TRBJ2-1, with D tentatively TRBD1 (6 bases). The CDR3 spans 15 residues. V lost 8 bases, J lost 0 bases, and 14 bases lay in between. Germline V lookup: CDR1 MNHEY, CDR2 SVGAGI. The CDR3 reads CASVGQPSSYNEQFF. The CDR3 region has the DNA TGTGCCAGCGTCGGACAGCCTAGCTCCTACAATGAGCAGTTCTTC.

This rearrangement joins TRBV6-5 to TRBJ1-5; 8 bases are a match to TRBD1. Unmatched junction bases numbered 9, after V lost 5 bases and J lost 6 bases. The CDR3 consists of 15 residues. CDR1 MNHEY and CDR2 SVGAGI come from the germline V gene. The CDR3 bases are TGTGCCAGCAGTCCTGACAGGGGTGGGAGTCAGCCCCAGCATTTT. It is translated as CASSPDRGGSQPQHF.

V and J are TRBV4-1 and TRBJ2-2, with TRBD2 matching 11 bases. The CDR3 length is 18 residues. CDR1 and CDR2 (germline): MGHRA, YSYEKL. V was clipped by 2 bases and J by 4 bases; unmatched bases: 9. CDR3 sequence reads: CASSQRIAGGPGTGELFF. As DNA, the CDR3 is TGCGCCAGCAGCCAAAGGATAGCGGGGGGGCCGGGCACCGGGGAGCTGTTTTTT.

This clone was seen a single time. CDR3: CASSLGTSYGYTF. The CDR3 nucleotides are TGTGCCAGCAGCCTCGGGACATCATATGGCTACACCTTC. V is TRBV7-2 and J is TRBJ1-2; the D gene is possibly TRBD1 (6 bases). The germline V gene encodes CDR1 SGHTA and CDR2 FQGNSA. The CDR3 is 13 residues long. Trimming stripped 5 bases from V and 5 bases from J, with 12 bases between.

This sequence joins TRBV2 and TRBJ1-6; TRBD1 agrees at 8 bases. Germline V gene sequence: CDR1 SNHLY, CDR2 FYNNEI. The V segment lost 4 bases and the J segment 7 bases; nucleotides outside the gene matches: 6. The CDR3 runs to 15 residues. CDR3 loop: CASSALTGGNSPLHF. The CDR3 bases are TGTGCCAGCAGTGCCCTCACAGGGGGGAATTCACCCCTCCACTTT. Variable domain in full (rest from reference TRBV2 and TRBJ1-6): EPEVTQTPSHQVTQMGQEVILRCVPISNHLYFYWYRQILGQKVEFLVSFYNNEISEKSEIFDDQFSVERPDGSNFTLKIRSTKLEDSAMYFCASSALTGGNSPLHFGNGTRLTVT.

The V call is TRBV7-9, the J call TRBJ1-6, with TRBD1 identical over 9 bases. The length of the CDR3 is 13 residues. V shed 6 bases, J shed 9 bases, and the junction held 3 bases outside the gene matches. The germline V gene encodes CDR1 SEHNR and CDR2 FQNEAQ (reference sequence). CDR3 protein: CASSLQGASPLHF. DNA for the CDR3: TGTGCCAGCAGTTTACAGGGGGCTTCACCCCTCCACTTT.

CDR3 loop: CASSLDRVNSPLHF. CDR3 coding DNA: TGTGCCAGCAGCCTAGACAGGGTTAATTCACCCCTCCACTTT. V and J are TRBV5-8 and TRBJ1-6; 7 bases line up with TRBD1. V trimming: 4 bases; J trimming: 6 bases; junction bases outside the gene matches: 4. Germline V lookup: CDR1 SGHTS, CDR2 YDEGEE. There are 14 residues in the CDR3. Drawing the rest from reference TRBV5-8 and TRBJ1-6, the complete variable domain is EAGVTQSPTHLIKTRGQQATLRCSPISGHTSVYWYQQALGLGLQFLLWYDEGEERNRGNFPPRFSGRQFPNYSSELNVNALELEDSALYLCASSLDRVNSPLHFGNGTRLTVT.

CDR3 in DNA: TGTGCCAGCAGTGCGACAGGGGCGAACACCGGGGAGCTGTTTTTT. Translation gives CASSATGANTGELFF. J is TRBJ2-2 and V is TRBV25-1, with 8 bases that match TRBD1. Germline V lookup: CDR1 MGHDK, CDR2 SYGVNS. The CDR3 runs to 15 residues. Trimming cost V 4 bases and J 0 bases; bases outside gene matches: 1.

This clone was seen a single time. This chain joins TRBV7-6 and TRBJ2-1; D remains unclear. Trimming removed 3 bases from V and 0 bases from J, with 21 bases in between. Germline-derived CDR1 and CDR2 are SGHVS and FNYEAQ. The CDR3 is 19 residues long. Written as DNA, the CDR3 is TGTGCCAGCAGCTTGTCTCTCTTTGATAACCCGAGCTCCTACAATGAGCAGTTCTTC. Amino acids: CASSLSLFDNPSSYNEQFF.

The chain combines TRBV5-8 with TRBJ1-6; D remains ambiguous. The CDR3 is 14 amino acids. Trimming shortened V by 2 bases and J by 7 bases, and 10 bases separated the two germline ends. The germline gives CDR1 SGHTS, CDR2 YDEGEE. Written as DNA, the CDR3 is TGTGCCAGCAGCTTTATGATAGGAAATTCACCCCTCCACTTT. It translates to CASSFMIGNSPLHF.

V and J are TRBV19 and TRBJ2-3, with 7 nucleotides matching TRBD2. The CDR3 length is 13 residues. Losses at the gene ends were 6 bases for V and 0 bases for J; bases not matched to a gene: 0. The germline V gene has CDR1 LNHDA and CDR2 SQIVND (reference sequence). The DNA for the CDR3 is TGTGCCAGTAGGCGGGGGAGCACAGATACGCAGTATTTT. Its protein is CASRRGSTDTQYF.

The chain has TRBV6-5 and TRBJ2-3, with D possibly matching TRBD2 (5 bases). The V gene's germline CDR1 is MNHEY and CDR2 SVGAGI. Trimming left V 6 bases short and J 2 bases short, with 12 bases between. CDR3 length: 14 residues. As DNA, the CDR3 is TGTGCCAGCAGGTCAGGAGGATACACAGATACGCAGTATTTT. It yields the protein CASRSGGYTDTQYF.

The V call is TRBV9, the J call TRBJ1-1, with D unresolved. Germline loops: CDR1 SGDLS, CDR2 YYNGEE. With 0 bases removed from V and 1 base from J, the gap between germline ends came to 16 bases. The CDR3 sequence is 17 residues long. CDR3 nucleotide sequence: TGTGCCAGCAGCGTAGCTTTTGGGCGGGGAGGGAACACTGAAGCTTTCTTT. Amino acid sequence: CASSVAFGRGGNTEAFF.

This rearrangement joins TRBV11-3 to TRBJ2-1; perhaps D is TRBD1 or TRBD2 (7 bases each). Trimming left V 5 bases short and J 10 bases short, with 21 bases between. Germline values: CDR1 SGHNT, CDR2 YENEEA. This CDR3 region has 15 residues. CDR3 in amino acids: CASSVYAGGAKEQFF. Written as DNA, the CDR3 is TGTGCCAGCAGCGTCTACGCAGGGGGGGCTAAGGAGCAGTTCTTC.

The chain uses TRBV14 and TRBJ1-1; 8 bases are a match to TRBD1. This CDR3 is 16 amino acids long. In germline, CDR1 is SGHDN, CDR2 FVKESK. Trimming took 4 bases from V and 4 from J; bases not matched to a gene: 11. The CDR3 spells CASSLLETGVGTEAFF. CDR3 coding DNA: TGTGCCAGCAGCCTATTAGAGACAGGGGTAGGCACTGAAGCTTTCTTT.

V gene TRBV5-7 combines with J gene TRBJ2-2; D not certain. TRBV5-7 is an open reading frame whose function is uncertain. The CDR3 has 14 residues. The germline V and J ends were trimmed by 2 bases and 1 base, with 6 bases remaining between them. CDR3 in DNA: TGTGCCAGCAGCTTTGCAGGGAACACCGGGGAGCTGTTTTTT. Encoded protein: CASSFAGNTGELFF.